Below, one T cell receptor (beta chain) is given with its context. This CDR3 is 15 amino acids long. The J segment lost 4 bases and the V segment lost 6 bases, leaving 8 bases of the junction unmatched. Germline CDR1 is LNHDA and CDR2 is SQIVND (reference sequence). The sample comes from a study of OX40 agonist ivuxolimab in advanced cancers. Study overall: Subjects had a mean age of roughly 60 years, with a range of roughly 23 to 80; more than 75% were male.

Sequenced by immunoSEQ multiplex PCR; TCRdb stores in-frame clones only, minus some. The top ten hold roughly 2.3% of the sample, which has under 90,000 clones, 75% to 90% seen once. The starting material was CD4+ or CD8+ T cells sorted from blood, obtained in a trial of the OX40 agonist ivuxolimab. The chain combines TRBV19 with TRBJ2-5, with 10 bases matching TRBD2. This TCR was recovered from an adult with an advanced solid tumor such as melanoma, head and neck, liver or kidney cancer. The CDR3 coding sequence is TGTGCCAGTAGGGGGCTAGCGGGAGAGGGAGAGACCCAGTACTTC. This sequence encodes CASRGLAGEGETQYF.